The clone carrying this T cell receptor (beta chain) was seen a handful of times. Its target is not known. The data originate from a study of read filtering for tumor transcriptome and immune sequencing. As for the study in general: Transcriptome libraries were built from DNase-treated RNA. Notes on the study in general: This fraction held mixed bone marrow immune cells after CD138-negative sorting. IR-seq captured clonotypes deeper and more reliably than RNA-seq.

Molecular barcoded adaptors covering alpha/delta and beta/gamma chains were used on approximately 400 ng RNA. TCRdb analysed the reads with MiXCR anew, one entry per CDR3 protein. The sample carries roughly 61,000 distinct CDR3 sequences, 9% to 15% recorded once. The CDR3 length is 15 residues. Germline V gene lookup returns CDR1 SQVTM and CDR2 ANQGSEA. Trimming took off 4 bases at V and 0 bases at J, with 15 bases between the two ends. At the time of active disease, bone marrow was collected from every patient. This chain uses TRBV29-1 with TRBJ1-1; D may be TRBD1 (5 bases). Sequencing input: a population of CD138-negative cells sorted from bone marrow. The sequence was collected from a donor aged 40 or older with multiple myeloma. For the CDR3, the DNA is TGCAGCGTTGGGGGCCGGGGACCCCTGAACACTGAAGCTTTCTTT. Translated, it gives CSVGGRGPLNTEAFF. The whole variable domain, filled in from reference TRBV29-1 and TRBJ1-1, reads SAVISQKPSRDICQRGTSLTIQCQVDSQVTMMFWYRQQPGQSLTLIATANQGSEATYESGFVIDKFPISRPNLTFSTLTVSNMSPEDSSIYLCSVGGRGPLNTEAFFGQGTRLTVV.